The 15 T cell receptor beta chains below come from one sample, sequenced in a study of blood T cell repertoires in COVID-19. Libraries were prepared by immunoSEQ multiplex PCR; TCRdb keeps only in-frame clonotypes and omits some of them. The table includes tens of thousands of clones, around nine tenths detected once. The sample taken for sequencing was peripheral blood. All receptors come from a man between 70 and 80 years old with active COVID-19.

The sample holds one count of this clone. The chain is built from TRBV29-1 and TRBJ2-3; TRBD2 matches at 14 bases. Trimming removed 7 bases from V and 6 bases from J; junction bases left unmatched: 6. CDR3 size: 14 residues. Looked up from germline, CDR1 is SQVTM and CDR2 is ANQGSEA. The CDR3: CSGSGLAGVDTQYF. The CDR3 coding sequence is TGCAGCGGATCGGGACTAGCGGGAGTGGATACGCAGTATTTT.

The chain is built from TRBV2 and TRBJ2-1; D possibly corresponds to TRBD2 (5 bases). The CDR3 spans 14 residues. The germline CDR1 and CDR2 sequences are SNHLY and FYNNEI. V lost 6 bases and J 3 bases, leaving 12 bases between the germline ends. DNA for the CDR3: TGTGCCAGCAGGGCGGACTCTGTCTACAATGAGCAGTTCTTC. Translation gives CASRADSVYNEQFF.

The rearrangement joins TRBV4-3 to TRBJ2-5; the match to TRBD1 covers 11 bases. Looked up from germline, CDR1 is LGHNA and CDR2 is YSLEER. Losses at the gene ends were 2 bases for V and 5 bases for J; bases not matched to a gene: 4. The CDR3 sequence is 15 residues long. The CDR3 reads CASSQSGTGGETQYF. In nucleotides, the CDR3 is TGCGCCAGCAGCCAATCCGGGACAGGGGGTGAGACCCAGTACTTC.

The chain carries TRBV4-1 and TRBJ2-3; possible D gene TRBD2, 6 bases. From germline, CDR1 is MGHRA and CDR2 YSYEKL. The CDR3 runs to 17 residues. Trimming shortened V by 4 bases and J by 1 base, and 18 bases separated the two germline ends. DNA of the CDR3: TGCGCCAGCAGCCCCGGGACTCAGGGTGCCGGCACAGATACGCAGTATTTT. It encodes CASSPGTQGAGTDTQYF.

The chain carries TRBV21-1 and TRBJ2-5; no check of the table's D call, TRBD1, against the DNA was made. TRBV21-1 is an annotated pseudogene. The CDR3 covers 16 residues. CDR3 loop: CASSKGKSTDQETQYF. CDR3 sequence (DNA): TGTGCCAGCAGCAAAGGAAAGTCAACAGATCAAGAGACCCAGTACTTC.

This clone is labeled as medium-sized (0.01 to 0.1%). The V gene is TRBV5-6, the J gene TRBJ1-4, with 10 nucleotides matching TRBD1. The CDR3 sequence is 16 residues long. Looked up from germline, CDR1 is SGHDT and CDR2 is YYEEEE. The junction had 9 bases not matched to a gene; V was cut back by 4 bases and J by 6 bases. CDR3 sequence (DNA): TGTGCCAGCAGCCCCTGGGACAGGGGACGTGATGAAAAACTGTTTTTT. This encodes CASSPWDRGRDEKLFF.

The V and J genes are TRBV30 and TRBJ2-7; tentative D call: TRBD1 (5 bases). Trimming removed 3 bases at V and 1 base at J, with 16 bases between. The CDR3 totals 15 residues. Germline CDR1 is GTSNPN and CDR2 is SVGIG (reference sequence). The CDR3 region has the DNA TGTGCCTGGAGCCCGCCAGGGTGGGGTTCCTACGAGCAGTACTTC. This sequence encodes CAWSPPGWGSYEQYF.

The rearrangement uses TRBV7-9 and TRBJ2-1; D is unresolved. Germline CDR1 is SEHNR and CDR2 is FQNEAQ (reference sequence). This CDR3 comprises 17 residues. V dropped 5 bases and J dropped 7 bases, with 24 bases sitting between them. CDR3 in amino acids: CASSPVSALWALNEQFF. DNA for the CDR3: TGTGCCAGCAGCCCCGTATCTGCTCTGTGGGCCTTGAATGAGCAGTTCTTC.

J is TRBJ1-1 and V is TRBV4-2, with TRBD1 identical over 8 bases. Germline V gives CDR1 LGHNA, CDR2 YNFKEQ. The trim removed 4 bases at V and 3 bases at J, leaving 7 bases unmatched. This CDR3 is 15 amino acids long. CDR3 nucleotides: TGTGCCAGCAGCCCGGGACAGGTCGGTGACACTGAAGCTTTCTTT. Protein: CASSPGQVGDTEAFF.

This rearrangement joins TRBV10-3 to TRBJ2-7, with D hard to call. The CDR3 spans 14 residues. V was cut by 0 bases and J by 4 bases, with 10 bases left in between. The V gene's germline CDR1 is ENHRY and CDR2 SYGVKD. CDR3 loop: CAISESKLQYEQYF. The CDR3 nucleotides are TGTGCCATCAGTGAGTCTAAATTACAGTACGAGCAGTACTTC.

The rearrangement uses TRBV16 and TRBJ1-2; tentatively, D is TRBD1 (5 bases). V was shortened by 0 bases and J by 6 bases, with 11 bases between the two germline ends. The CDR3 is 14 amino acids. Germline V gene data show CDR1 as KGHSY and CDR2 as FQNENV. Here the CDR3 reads CASSQSQTANGYTF. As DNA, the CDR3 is TGTGCCAGCAGCCAATCCCAGACAGCAAATGGCTACACCTTC. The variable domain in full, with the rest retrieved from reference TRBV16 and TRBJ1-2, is GEEVAQTPKHLVRGEGQKAKLYCAPIKGHSYVFWYQQVLKNEFKFLISFQNENVFDETGMPKERFSAKCLPNSPCSLEIQATKLEDSAVYFCASSQSQTANGYTFGSGTRLTVV.

CDR3 in amino acids: CASSLVRFSGKYEQYF. The CDR3 DNA is TGTGCCAGCAGCTTAGTTAGGTTTAGCGGGAAGTACGAGCAGTACTTC. The chain employs TRBV11-2 and TRBJ2-7; TRBD2 agrees at 8 bases. CDR3 size: 16 residues. J was trimmed by 4 bases and V by 1 base; bases with no gene match: 9. Per the germline V gene, CDR1 is SGHAT and CDR2 is FQNNGV.

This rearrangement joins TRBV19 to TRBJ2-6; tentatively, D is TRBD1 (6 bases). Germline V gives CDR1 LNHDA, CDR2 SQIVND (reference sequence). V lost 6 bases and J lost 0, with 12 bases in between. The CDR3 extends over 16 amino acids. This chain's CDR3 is CASRLTGLSGANVLTF. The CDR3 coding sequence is TGTGCCAGTAGGTTGACAGGACTCTCTGGGGCCAACGTCCTGACTTTC.

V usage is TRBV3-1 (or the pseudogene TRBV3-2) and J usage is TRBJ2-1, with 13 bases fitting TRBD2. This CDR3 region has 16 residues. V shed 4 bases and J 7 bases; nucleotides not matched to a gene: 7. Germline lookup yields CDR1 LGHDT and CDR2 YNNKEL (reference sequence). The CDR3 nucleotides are TGTGCCAGCAGCCGGGGGGGGACTAGCGGGAAAAATGAGCAGTTCTTC. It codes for CASSRGGTSGKNEQFF.

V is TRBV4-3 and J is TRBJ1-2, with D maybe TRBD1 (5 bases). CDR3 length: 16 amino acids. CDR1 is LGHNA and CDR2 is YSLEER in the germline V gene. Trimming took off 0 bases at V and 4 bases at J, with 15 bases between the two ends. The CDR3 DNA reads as TGCGCCAGCAGCCAAGATCAGGACGGAGGGGCCTATGGCTACACCTTC. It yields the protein CASSQDQDGGAYGYTF.